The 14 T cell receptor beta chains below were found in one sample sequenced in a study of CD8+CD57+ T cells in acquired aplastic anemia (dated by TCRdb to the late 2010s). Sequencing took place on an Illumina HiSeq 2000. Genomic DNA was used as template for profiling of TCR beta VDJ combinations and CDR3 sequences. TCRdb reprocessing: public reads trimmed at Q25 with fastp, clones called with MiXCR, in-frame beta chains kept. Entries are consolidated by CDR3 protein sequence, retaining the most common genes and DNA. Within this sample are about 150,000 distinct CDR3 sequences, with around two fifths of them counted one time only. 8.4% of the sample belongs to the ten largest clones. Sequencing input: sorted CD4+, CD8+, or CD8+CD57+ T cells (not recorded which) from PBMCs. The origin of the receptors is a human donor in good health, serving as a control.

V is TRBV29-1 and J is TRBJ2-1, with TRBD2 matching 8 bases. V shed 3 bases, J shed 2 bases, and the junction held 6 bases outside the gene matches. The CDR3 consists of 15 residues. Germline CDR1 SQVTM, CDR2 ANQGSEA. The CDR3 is CSVELLAATYNEQFF. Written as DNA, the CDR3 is TGCAGCGTTGAGCTACTAGCGGCTACCTACAATGAGCAGTTCTTC.

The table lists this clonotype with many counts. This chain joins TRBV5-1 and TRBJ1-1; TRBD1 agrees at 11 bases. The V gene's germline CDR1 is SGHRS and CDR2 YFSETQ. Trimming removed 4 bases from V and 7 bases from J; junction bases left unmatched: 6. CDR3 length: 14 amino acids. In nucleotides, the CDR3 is TGCGCCAGCAGCATCACCGGGACAGGGGGTGAAGCTTTCTTT. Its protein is CASSITGTGGEAFF.

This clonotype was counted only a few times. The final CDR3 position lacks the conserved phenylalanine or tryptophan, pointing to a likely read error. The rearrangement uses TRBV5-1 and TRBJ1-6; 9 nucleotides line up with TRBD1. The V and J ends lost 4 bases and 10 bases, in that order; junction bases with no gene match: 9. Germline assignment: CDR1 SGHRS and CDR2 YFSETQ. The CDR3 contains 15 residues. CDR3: CASSAGGQGNSPLHL. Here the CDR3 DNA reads TGCGCCAGCAGCGCCGGGGGACAGGGAAACTCACCCCTCCACCTT.

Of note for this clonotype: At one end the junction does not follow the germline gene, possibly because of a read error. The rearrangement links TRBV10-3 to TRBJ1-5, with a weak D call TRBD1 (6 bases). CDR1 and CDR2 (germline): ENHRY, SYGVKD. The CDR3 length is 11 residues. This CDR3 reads CAISDGQRAFF. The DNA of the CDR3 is TGTGCCATCAGTGATGGACAGCGGGCATTCTTT.

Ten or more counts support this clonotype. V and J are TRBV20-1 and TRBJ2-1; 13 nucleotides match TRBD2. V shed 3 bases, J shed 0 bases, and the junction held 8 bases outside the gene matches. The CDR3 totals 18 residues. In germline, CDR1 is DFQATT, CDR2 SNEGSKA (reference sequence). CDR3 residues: CSARTSGRTILSYNEQFF. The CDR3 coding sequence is TGCAGTGCTAGGACTAGCGGGAGGACTATACTCTCCTACAATGAGCAGTTCTTC.

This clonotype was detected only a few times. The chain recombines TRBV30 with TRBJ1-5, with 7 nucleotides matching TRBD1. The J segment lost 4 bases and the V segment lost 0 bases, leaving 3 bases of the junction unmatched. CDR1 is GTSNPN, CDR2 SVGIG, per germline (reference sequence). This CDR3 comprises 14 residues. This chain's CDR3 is CAWSVNRGNQPQHF. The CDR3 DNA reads TGTGCCTGGAGTGTAAACAGGGGTAATCAGCCCCAGCATTTT.

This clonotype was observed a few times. The CDR3 DNA follows: TGTGCCAGCAGCCAAGACGTGGGGTTTAGGGACAGCCACACTGAAGCTTTCTTT. Its translation is CASSQDVGFRDSHTEAFF. The chain has TRBV4-2 and TRBJ1-1, with 7 bases that match TRBD1. The CDR3 extends over 18 amino acids. Germline assignment: CDR1 LGHNA and CDR2 YNFKEQ. Trimming at V came to 0 bases and at J to 3 bases, leaving 13 bases not matched to a gene.

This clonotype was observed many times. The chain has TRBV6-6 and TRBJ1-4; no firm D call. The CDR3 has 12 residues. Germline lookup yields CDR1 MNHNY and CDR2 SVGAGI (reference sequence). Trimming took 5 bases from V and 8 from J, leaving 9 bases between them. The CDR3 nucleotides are TGTGCCAGCAGTAACACGCGGGAAAAACTGTTTTTT. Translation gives CASSNTREKLFF.

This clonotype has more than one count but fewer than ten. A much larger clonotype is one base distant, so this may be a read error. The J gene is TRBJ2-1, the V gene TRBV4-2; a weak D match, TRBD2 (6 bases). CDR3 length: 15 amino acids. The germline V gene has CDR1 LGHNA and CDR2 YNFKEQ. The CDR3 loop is CASSQDLAAYNEQSF. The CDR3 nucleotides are TGTGCCAGCAGCCAAGACTTAGCGGCCTACAATGAGCAGTCCTTC.

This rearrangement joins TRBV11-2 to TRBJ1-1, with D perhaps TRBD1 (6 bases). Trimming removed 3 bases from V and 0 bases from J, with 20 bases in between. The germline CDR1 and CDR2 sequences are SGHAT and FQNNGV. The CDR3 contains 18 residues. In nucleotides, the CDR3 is TGTGCCAGCAGCTTTAGGTCCTTAGGGGGTTCCTTGAACACTGAAGCTTTCTTT. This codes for CASSFRSLGGSLNTEAFF.

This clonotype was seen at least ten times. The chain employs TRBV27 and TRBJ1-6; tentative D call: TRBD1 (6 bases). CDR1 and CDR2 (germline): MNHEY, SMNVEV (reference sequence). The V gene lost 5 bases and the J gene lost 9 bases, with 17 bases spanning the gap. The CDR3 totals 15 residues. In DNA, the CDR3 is TGTGCCAGCAGTGAAGGGGGGCAGGGACTTTCACCCCTCCACTTT. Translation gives CASSEGGQGLSPLHF.

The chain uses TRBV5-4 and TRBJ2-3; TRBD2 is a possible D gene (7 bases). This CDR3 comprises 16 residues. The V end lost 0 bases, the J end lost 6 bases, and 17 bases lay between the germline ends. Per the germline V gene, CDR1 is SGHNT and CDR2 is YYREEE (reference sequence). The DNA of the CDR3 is TGTGCCAGCAGCTTGGGACTAGGGGGGGGCGTTGATACGCAGTATTTT. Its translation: CASSLGLGGGVDTQYF.

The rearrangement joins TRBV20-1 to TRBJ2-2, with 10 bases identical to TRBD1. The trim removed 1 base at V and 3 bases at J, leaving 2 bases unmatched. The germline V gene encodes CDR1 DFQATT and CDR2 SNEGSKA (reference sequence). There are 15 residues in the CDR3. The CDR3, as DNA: TGCAGTGCTAGAGCCGGGACAGGGGACACCGGGGAGCTGTTTTTT. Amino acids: CSARAGTGDTGELFF.

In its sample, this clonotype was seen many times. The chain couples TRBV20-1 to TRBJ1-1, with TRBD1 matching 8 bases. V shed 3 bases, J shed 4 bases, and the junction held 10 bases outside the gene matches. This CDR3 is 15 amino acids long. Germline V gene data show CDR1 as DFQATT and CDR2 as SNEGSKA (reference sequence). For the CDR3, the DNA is TGCAGTGCTAGGGGGCAGGGGGCGGTCGGCACTGAAGCTTTCTTT. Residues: CSARGQGAVGTEAFF.